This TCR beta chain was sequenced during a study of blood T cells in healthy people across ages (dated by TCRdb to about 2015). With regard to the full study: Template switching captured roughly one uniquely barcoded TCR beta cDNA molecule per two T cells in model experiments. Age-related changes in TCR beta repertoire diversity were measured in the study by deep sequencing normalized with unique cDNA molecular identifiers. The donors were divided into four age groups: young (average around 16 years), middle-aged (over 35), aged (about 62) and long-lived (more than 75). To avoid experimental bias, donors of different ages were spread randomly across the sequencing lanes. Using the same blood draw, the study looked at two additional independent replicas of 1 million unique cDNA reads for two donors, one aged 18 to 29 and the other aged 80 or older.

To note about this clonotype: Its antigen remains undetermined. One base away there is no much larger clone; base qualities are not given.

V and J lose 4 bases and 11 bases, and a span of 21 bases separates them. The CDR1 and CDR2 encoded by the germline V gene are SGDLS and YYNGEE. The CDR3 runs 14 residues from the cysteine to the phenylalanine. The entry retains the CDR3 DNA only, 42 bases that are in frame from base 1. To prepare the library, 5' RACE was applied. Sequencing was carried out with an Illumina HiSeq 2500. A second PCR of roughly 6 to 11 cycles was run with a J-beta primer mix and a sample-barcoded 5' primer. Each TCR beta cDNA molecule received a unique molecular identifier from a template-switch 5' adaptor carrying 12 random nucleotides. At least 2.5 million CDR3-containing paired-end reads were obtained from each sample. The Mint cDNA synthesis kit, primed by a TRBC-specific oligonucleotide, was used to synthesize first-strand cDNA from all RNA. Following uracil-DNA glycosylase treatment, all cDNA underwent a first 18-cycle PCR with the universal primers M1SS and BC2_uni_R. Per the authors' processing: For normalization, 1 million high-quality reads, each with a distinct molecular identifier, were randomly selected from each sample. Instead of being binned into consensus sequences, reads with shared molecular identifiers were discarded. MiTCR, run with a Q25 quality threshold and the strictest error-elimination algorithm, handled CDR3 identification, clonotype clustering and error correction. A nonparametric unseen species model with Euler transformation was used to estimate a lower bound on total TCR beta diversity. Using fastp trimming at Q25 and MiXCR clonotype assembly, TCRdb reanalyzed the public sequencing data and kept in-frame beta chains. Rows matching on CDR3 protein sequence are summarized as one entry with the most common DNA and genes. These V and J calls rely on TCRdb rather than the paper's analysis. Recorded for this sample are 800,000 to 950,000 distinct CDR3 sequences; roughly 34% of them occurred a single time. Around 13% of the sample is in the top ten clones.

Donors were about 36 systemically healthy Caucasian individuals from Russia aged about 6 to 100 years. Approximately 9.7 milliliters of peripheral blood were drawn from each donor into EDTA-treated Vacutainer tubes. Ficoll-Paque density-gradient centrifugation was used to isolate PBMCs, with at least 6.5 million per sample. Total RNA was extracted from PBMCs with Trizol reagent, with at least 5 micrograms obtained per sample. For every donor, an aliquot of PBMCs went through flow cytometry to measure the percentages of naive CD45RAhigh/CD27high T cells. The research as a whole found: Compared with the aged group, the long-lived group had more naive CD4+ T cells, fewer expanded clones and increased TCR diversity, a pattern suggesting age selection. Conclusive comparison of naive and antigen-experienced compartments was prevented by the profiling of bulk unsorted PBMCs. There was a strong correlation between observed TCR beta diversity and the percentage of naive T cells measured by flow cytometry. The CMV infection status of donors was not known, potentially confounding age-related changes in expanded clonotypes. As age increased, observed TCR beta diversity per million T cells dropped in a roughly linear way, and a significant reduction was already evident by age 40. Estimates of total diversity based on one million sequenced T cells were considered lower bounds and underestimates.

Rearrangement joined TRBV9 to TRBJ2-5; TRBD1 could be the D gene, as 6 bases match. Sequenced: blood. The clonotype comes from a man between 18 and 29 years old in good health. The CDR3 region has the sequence CASSPGFGDNEQYF. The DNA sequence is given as TGTGCCAGCAGCCCAGGATTCGGGGACAATGAGCAGTACTTC.